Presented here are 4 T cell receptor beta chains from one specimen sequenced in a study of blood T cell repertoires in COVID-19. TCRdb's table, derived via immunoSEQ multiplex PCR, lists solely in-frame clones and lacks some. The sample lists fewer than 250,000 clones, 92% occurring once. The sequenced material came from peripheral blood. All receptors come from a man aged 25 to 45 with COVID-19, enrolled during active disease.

CDR3 DNA sequence: TGTGCCAGCAGCTCTGCCAGCGGGGGGGGAGGAGGAGAGACCCAGTACTTC. It translates to CASSSASGGGGGETQYF. The genes are TRBV2 and TRBJ2-5; 10 nucleotides line up with TRBD2. This CDR3 has 17 residues. The V gene's germline CDR1 is SNHLY and CDR2 FYNNEI. J gave up 4 bases and V 6 bases, and 14 bases lay outside the gene matches.

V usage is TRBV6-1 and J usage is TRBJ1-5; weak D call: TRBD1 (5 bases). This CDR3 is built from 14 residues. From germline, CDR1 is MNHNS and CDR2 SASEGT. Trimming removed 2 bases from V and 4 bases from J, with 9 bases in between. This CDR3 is CASSEQNRNQPQHF. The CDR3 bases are TGTGCCAGCAGTGAACAAAACAGGAATCAGCCCCAGCATTTT.

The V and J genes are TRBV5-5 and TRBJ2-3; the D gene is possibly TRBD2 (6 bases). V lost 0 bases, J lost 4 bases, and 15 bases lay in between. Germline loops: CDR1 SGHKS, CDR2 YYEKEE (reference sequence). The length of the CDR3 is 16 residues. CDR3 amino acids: CASSLAASVGADTQYF. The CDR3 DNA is TGTGCCAGCAGCTTGGCGGCTAGCGTCGGGGCAGATACGCAGTATTTT.

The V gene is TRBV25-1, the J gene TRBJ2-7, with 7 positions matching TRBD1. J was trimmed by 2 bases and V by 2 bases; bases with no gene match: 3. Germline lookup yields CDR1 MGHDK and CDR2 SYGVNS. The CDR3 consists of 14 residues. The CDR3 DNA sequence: TGTGCCAGCAGTGAAACGGGACAGACCTACGAGCAGTACTTC. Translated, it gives CASSETGQTYEQYF.